This is a list of T cell receptor beta chains from one sample in a study of early T cells in non-severe SARS-CoV-2 infection. One entry per CDR3 protein results from TCRdb running MiXCR on the 5' RACE reads. The sample includes tens of thousands of distinct CDR3 sequences, 4% of them seen just once. Material for sequencing was whole blood. These receptors were taken from an adult who was a healthcare worker with PCR-confirmed SARS-CoV-2 infection or an uninfected control (not recorded which). Both conserved end residues are part of each CDR3. Each record gives: V gene, clone size, J gene, D gene, CDR3 protein, CDR3 DNA. D genes are given only for firm matches. Only part of the rows carry a size: once, few, many, or a class if the clone is expanded.

TRBV4-1	many	TRBJ1-1	NA	CASSPGSSMNTEAFF	TGCGCCAGCAGTCCAGGGTCCAGCATGAACACTGAAGCTTTCTTT
TRBV6-5	few	TRBJ1-1	NA	CASSYRNLNTEAFF	TGTGCCAGCAGTTACAGAAACTTGAACACTGAAGCTTTCTTT
TRBV7-2	NA	TRBJ2-1	TRBD1	CASSLYPGTGPVNEQFF	TGTGCCAGCAGCTTATATCCCGGGACAGGGCCGGTCAATGAGCAGTTCTTC
TRBV27	many	TRBJ2-7	NA	CASSPLGPYEQYF	TGTGCCAGCAGTCCCCTGGGACCCTACGAGCAGTACTTC
TRBV12-3/TRBV12-4	NA	TRBJ2-5	TRBD2	CASSWREGRETQYF	TGTGCCAGCTCTTGGCGGGAGGGCCGGGAGACCCAGTACTTC
TRBV18	many	TRBJ1-2	NA	CASSPTESYGYTF	TGTGCCAGCTCACCGACAGAGAGCTATGGCTACACCTTC
TRBV7-8	many	TRBJ1-4	NA	CASSFSWAKNEKLFF	TGTGCCAGCAGCTTCTCCTGGGCTAAGAATGAAAAACTGTTTTTT
TRBV21-1	many	TRBJ2-7	NA	CASSGRYYEQYF	TGTGCCAGCAGCGGGAGGTATTACGAGCAGTACTTC
TRBV7-3	NA	TRBJ2-7	TRBD2	CASSLTLWRGAYEQYF	TGTGCCAGCAGCTTAACGCTGTGGCGGGGGGCCTACGAGCAGTACTTC
TRBV18	few	TRBJ2-1	TRBD1	CASSPSNRGNEQFF	TGTGCCAGCTCACCAAGCAACAGGGGAAATGAGCAGTTCTTC
TRBV28	many	TRBJ2-3	TRBD2	CASRGTSGTDTQYF	TGTGCCAGCAGGGGGACTAGCGGCACAGATACGCAGTATTTT
TRBV6-6	once	TRBJ2-5	NA	CASSHSYAAEQYF	TGTGCCAGCAGTCACTCCTACGCGGCAGAACAGTACTTC
TRBV11-3	many	TRBJ1-1	TRBD1	CASGTGTMNTEAFF	TGTGCCAGCGGGACAGGGACCATGAACACTGAAGCTTTCTTT
TRBV3-1	few	TRBJ2-3	TRBD1	CASSQIQGAPDTQYF	TGTGCCAGCAGCCAAATACAGGGGGCCCCAGATACGCAGTATTTT
TRBV27	many	TRBJ1-5	TRBD1	CASSRRTGSNQPQHF	TGTGCCAGCAGTCGACGGACAGGCAGCAATCAGCCCCAGCATTTT
TRBV15	NA	TRBJ2-6	NA	CATSRDRVGANVLTF	TGTGCCACCAGCAGAGACAGGGTTGGGGCCAACGTCCTGACTTTC
TRBV20-1	many	TRBJ1-6	NA	CSARDGGSGDSPLHF	TGCAGTGCTAGAGATGGGGGATCTGGAGATTCACCCCTCCACTTT
TRBV6-1	many	TRBJ2-7	NA	CASNPFQGREQYF	TGTGCCAGCAACCCATTCCAGGGTCGCGAGCAGTACTTC
TRBV6-5	NA	TRBJ2-3	NA	CASARRRDTQYF	TGTGCCAGCGCTAGGCGGAGAGATACGCAGTATTTT
TRBV18	few	TRBJ2-1	NA	CASSLVAALSYNEQFF	TGTGCCAGCTCCCTCGTAGCGGCCCTTTCCTACAATGAGCAGTTCTTC
TRBV29-1	many	TRBJ2-1	TRBD1	CSGWTGVSNEQFF	TGCAGCGGCTGGACAGGGGTAAGCAATGAGCAGTTCTTC
TRBV3-1	few	TRBJ2-5	NA	CASSHKTGNEDSQETQYF	TGTGCCAGCAGCCACAAAACCGGGAATGAAGACTCACAAGAGACCCAGTACTTC
TRBV5-1	many	TRBJ1-2	NA	CASSLGTAANYGYTF	TGCGCCAGCAGCTTGGGGACAGCGGCTAACTATGGCTACACCTTC
TRBV5-8	many	TRBJ2-3	TRBD2	CASSPWTSGSYTQYF	TGTGCCAGCAGCCCATGGACTAGCGGGAGTTATACGCAGTATTTT
TRBV19	NA	TRBJ2-2	NA	CASSIAPPGQLTGELFF	TGTGCCAGTAGTATAGCTCCCCCTGGACAGCTTACCGGGGAGCTGTTTTTT
TRBV3-1	many	TRBJ2-7	NA	CASSQVPGEGEQYF	TGTGCCAGCAGCCAAGTACCGGGCGAGGGGGAGCAGTACTTC
TRBV18	few	TRBJ1-1	TRBD1	CASSPGTGLNTEAFF	TGTGCCAGCTCACCGGGGACAGGTCTTAACACTGAAGCTTTCTTT
TRBV6-6	many	TRBJ2-5	TRBD2	CASKVGGGAQETQYF	TGTGCCAGCAAGGTGGGCGGGGGGGCCCAGGAGACCCAGTACTTC
TRBV6-5	many	TRBJ1-6	NA	CASRKVPSSYNSPLHF	TGTGCCAGCAGGAAGGTCCCGAGCTCCTATAATTCACCCCTCCACTTT
TRBV11-3	few	TRBJ2-7	NA	CASSLDRQITYEQYF	TGTGCCAGCAGCTTAGATCGACAGATAACCTACGAGCAGTACTTC
TRBV11-3	few	TRBJ2-2	NA	CASSLLTSNGELFF	TGTGCCAGCAGCTTACTGACGTCCAACGGGGAGCTGTTTTTT
TRBV28	many	TRBJ1-2	NA	CASSSGHGYTF	TGTGCCAGCAGTTCGGGGCATGGCTACACCTTC
TRBV19	NA	TRBJ2-3	NA	CASSTRTADTQYF	TGTGCCAGTAGTACCCGTACGGCAGATACGCAGTATTTT
TRBV13	many	TRBJ2-3	NA	CASSPNSSGTDTQYF	TGTGCCAGCAGCCCAAACTCATCTGGGACAGATACGCAGTATTTT
TRBV7-9	many	TRBJ2-2	NA	CASSLATFTGELFF	TGTGCCAGCAGCTTAGCCACGTTCACCGGGGAGCTGTTTTTT
TRBV3-1	few	TRBJ2-1	TRBD2	CASSQGGGRGREQFF	TGTGCCAGCAGCCAAGGAGGCGGGAGGGGACGTGAGCAGTTCTTC
TRBV18	many	TRBJ2-2	NA	CASSPTGELFF	TGTGCCAGCTCACCGACCGGGGAGCTGTTTTTT
TRBV4-1	few	TRBJ1-5	TRBD1	CASSQRQGQYQPQHF	TGCGCCAGCAGCCAACGACAGGGACAGTATCAGCCCCAGCATTTT
TRBV11-2	many	TRBJ2-2	NA	CASKRAATGELFF	TGTGCCAGCAAGAGAGCGGCTACCGGGGAGCTGTTTTTT
TRBV12-3/TRBV12-4	many	TRBJ1-6	NA	CASTQGSFFSSYNSPLHF	TGTGCCAGCACCCAAGGCAGCTTTTTTAGCTCCTATAATTCACCCCTCCACTTT
TRBV21-1	many	TRBJ2-3	NA	CASSKGLLCTDTQYF	TGTGCCAGCAGCAAAGGACTACTATGCACAGATACGCAGTATTTT
TRBV11-3	many	TRBJ2-7	TRBD2	CASSFPTSGTLYEQYF	TGTGCCAGCAGCTTCCCGACTAGCGGGACATTATACGAGCAGTACTTC
TRBV19	many	TRBJ2-2	NA	CASSMGGFKELFF	TGTGCCAGTAGTATGGGGGGTTTCAAGGAGCTGTTTTTT
TRBV10-1	few	TRBJ2-3	TRBD1	CASSEGGADTQYF	TGCGCCAGCAGCGAAGGGGGCGCGGATACGCAGTATTTT
TRBV6-1	many	TRBJ2-1	NA	CASRSGLGSYNEQFF	TGTGCCAGCAGATCGGGACTGGGTTCCTACAATGAGCAGTTCTTC
TRBV20-1	many	TRBJ1-6	NA	CSARDSALPPLHF	TGCAGTGCTAGAGATTCGGCCCTTCCGCCCCTCCACTTT
TRBV10-1	few	TRBJ2-2	NA	CASSDGMNTGELFF	TGCGCCAGCAGCGACGGGATGAACACCGGGGAGCTGTTTTTT
TRBV12-2	many	TRBJ2-5	NA	CASRQRARTSKETQYF	TGTGCAAGTCGCCAAAGAGCGCGGACTAGCAAGGAGACCCAGTACTTC
TRBV7-9	many	TRBJ1-1	NA	CASSLGTVNEAFF	TGTGCCAGCAGCTTGGGCACAGTAAATGAAGCTTTCTTT
TRBV5-1	many	TRBJ2-5	TRBD2	CASSLAPGGLQETQYF	TGCGCCAGCAGCTTGGCCCCGGGAGGGCTCCAAGAGACCCAGTACTTC
TRBV5-4	few	TRBJ2-3	NA	CASSFRRRAGTDTQYF	TGTGCCAGCAGCTTTAGGAGGAGGGCCGGCACAGATACGCAGTATTTT
TRBV28	many	TRBJ2-5	NA	CASSLRGGVETQYF	TGTGCCAGCAGTTTACGGGGCGGGGTAGAGACCCAGTACTTC
TRBV2	many	TRBJ2-3	NA	CASSEAYTDTQYF	TGTGCCAGCAGTGAAGCGTACACAGATACGCAGTATTTT
TRBV6-5	many	TRBJ2-1	TRBD1	CASGTRDRPYNEQFF	TGTGCCAGCGGAACCCGGGACAGACCGTACAATGAGCAGTTCTTC
TRBV5-1	many	TRBJ1-1	NA	CASSSQGPMNTEAFF	TGCGCCAGCAGCTCTCAGGGCCCCATGAACACTGAAGCTTTCTTT
TRBV5-1	many	TRBJ1-1	NA	CASSLQGSGTEAFF	TGCGCCAGCAGCCTGCAGGGGAGTGGTACTGAAGCTTTCTTT
TRBV29-1	many	TRBJ2-3	NA	CSVDAGRRGPTDTQYF	TGCAGCGTCGACGCAGGGAGGAGGGGGCCCACAGATACGCAGTATTTT
TRBV20-1	many	TRBJ2-7	TRBD2	CSIREGSNSYEQYF	TGCAGTATTAGGGAGGGGAGTAACTCCTACGAGCAGTACTTC
TRBV6-5	many	TRBJ1-3	NA	CASSYGAREKGAGNTIYF	TGTGCCAGCAGTTACGGAGCTCGGGAAAAAGGGGCGGGAAACACCATATATTTT
TRBV5-6	many	TRBJ1-2	NA	CASSHGPNYGYTF	TGTGCCAGCAGCCACGGTCCTAACTATGGCTACACCTTC